Listed below are T cell receptor beta chains from one sample, sequenced in a study of T cells expressing NK-cell markers. TCRdb reprocessed the 5' RACE reads, with one entry per CDR3 protein and no DNA. Listed are approximately 420,000 distinct CDR3 sequences; 9.5% to 12% falls within the top ten. The source material was blood T cells: a sorted CD56 or NKG2C T cell subset, CD4+ or CD8+ T cells, or bulk PBMC T cells (not recorded which). These receptors all come from a woman between 45 and 60 years old in good health. Both conserved end residues are part of each CDR3.

TRBV7-9	TRBJ2-1	CASRGDIKNNEQFF
TRBV12-3/TRBV12-4	TRBJ2-3	CASSYQPAGAFPPDTQYF
TRBV20-1	TRBJ1-2	CSARNIGTVLYGYTF
TRBV25-1	TRBJ2-1	CASSEKDLSYNEQFF
TRBV10-3	TRBJ2-7	CAITDSSYEQYF
TRBV12-3/TRBV12-4	TRBJ2-3	CASSLRARDTQYF
TRBV19	TRBJ1-1	CASSFEGLGTEAFF
TRBV4-1	TRBJ2-1	CASSRTGVTYNEQFF
TRBV5-1	TRBJ2-7	CASTGQSLEQYF
TRBV20-1	TRBJ2-5	CSASVLAGIQETQYF
TRBV29-1	TRBJ2-1	CSARAAVAGSNEQFF
TRBV5-1	TRBJ1-5	CASSLTGATQPQHF
TRBV29-1	TRBJ1-2	CSVGGDRGNYGYTF
TRBV3-1	TRBJ2-4	CASSLVGSKNIQYF
TRBV28	TRBJ2-1	CASNIGTSGGQFF
TRBV10-1	TRBJ2-1	CASSRTRGVENEQFF
TRBV7-7	TRBJ2-2	CASRGLSTGELFF
TRBV12-5	TRBJ2-3	CAPGAGDTQYF
TRBV5-1	TRBJ2-2	CASSSAGATGELFF
TRBV14	TRBJ2-1	CASSRLGWENEQFF
TRBV20-1	TRBJ1-2	CSARRPRDGGYTF
TRBV12-3/TRBV12-4	TRBJ1-1	CASSLSAGRAEAFF
TRBV20-1	TRBJ2-3	CSELGREADTQYF
TRBV10-3	TRBJ2-7	CAISETDSSYEQYF
TRBV15	TRBJ2-5	CAILRGPGETQYF
TRBV7-9	TRBJ1-2	CASSLATGFYDGYTF
TRBV7-9	TRBJ2-1	CASSSSGENEQFF
TRBV5-1	TRBJ2-3	CASRDLGGSRTDTQYF
TRBV6-5	TRBJ2-1	CASSVEGRSSYNEQFF
TRBV9	TRBJ1-2	CASSTGQGPNYGYTF
TRBV5-1	TRBJ1-1	CASTRGQMNTEAFF
TRBV3-1	TRBJ2-1	CASSQDTLREGEQFF
TRBV7-9	TRBJ2-1	CASSFQDEQFF
TRBV28	TRBJ2-1	CASSHPGLVDEQFF
TRBV7-8	TRBJ2-7	CASSLTSDEQYF
TRBV29-1	TRBJ2-5	CSVRAKETQYF
TRBV6-5	TRBJ2-3	CASSSLAGGTDTQYF
TRBV5-1	TRBJ2-1	CASSFGSGRASYNEQFF
TRBV27	TRBJ2-1	CASKRGWGGEQFF
TRBV28	TRBJ1-2	CASKYPGTGRGYTF
TRBV6-5	TRBJ2-7	CASSPTWTSARYEQYF
TRBV7-7	TRBJ2-2	CASSVLAGGPRTGELFF
TRBV7-9	TRBJ2-3	CASSLTGEDTQYF
TRBV11-1	TRBJ2-1	CASSPGFHEQFF
TRBV24-1	TRBJ2-2	CATAALANTGELFF
TRBV5-1	TRBJ2-3	CASSDSPGGFYTQYF
TRBV20-1	TRBJ2-3	CSARDPSGEVLYF
TRBV18	TRBJ2-1	CASSPQSEAGIEEQFF
TRBV20-1	TRBJ2-1	CSASDPAGGYEQFF
TRBV5-1	TRBJ1-3	CASRSAAGNTIYF
TRBV5-1	TRBJ2-3	CASSTVSRTDTQYF
TRBV10-2	TRBJ2-3	CASSASRLAGGPGTDTQYF
TRBV20-1	TRBJ2-3	CSAIRTSGITDTQYF